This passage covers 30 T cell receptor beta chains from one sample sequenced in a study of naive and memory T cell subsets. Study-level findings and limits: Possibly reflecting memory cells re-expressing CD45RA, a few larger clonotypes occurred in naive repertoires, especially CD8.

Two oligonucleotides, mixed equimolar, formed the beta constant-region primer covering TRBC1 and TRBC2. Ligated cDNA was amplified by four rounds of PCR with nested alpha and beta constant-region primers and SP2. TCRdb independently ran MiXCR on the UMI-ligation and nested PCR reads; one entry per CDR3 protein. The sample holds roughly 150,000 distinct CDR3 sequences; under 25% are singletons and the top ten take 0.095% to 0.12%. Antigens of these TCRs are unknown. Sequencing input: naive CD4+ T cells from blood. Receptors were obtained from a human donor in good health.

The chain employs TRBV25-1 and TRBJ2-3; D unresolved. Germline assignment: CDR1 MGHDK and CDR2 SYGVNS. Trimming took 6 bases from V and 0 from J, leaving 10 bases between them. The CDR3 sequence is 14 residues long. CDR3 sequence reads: CASRPGTSTDTQYF. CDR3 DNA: TGTGCCAGCAGACCAGGTACTAGCACAGATACGCAGTATTTT.

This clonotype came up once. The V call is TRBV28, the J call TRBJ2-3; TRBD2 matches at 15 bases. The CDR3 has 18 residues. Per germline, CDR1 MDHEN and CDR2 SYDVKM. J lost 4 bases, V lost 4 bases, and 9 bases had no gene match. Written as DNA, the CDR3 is TGTGCCAGCAGTTCCCCCCGGACTAGCGGGAGGGCCGCAGATACGCAGTATTTT. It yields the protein CASSSPRTSGRAADTQYF.

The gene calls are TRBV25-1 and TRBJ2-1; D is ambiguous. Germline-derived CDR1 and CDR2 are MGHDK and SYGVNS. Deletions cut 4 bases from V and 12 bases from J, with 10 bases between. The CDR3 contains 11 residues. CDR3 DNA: TGTGCCAGCAGTGCGCTCTTGGGGCAGTTCTTC. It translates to CASSALLGQFF. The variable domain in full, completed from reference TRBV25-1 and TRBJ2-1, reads EADIYQTPRYLVIGTGKKITLECSQTMGHDKMYWYQQDPGMELHLIHYSYGVNSTEKGDLSSESTVSRIRTEHFPLTLESARPSHTSQYLCASSALLGQFFGPGTRLTVL.

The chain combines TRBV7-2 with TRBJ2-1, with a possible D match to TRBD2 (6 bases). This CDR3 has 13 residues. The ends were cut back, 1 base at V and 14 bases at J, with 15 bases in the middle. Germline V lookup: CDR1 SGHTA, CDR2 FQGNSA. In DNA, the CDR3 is TGTGCCAGCAGCTTAGACCGAAATGAGCGGGAGTTCTTC. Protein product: CASSLDRNEREFF.

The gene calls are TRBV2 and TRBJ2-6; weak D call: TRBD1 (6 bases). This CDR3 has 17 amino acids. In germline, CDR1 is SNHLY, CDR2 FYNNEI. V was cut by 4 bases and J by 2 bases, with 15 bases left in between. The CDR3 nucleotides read TGTGCCAGCAGTGGGTACCTTGGGGGCCCTGGGGCCAACGTCCTGACTTTC. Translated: CASSGYLGGPGANVLTF. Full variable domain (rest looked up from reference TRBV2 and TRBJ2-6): EPEVTQTPSHQVTQMGQEVILRCVPISNHLYFYWYRQILGQKVEFLVSFYNNEISEKSEIFDDQFSVERPDGSNFTLKIRSTKLEDSAMYFCASSGYLGGPGANVLTFGAGSRLTVL.

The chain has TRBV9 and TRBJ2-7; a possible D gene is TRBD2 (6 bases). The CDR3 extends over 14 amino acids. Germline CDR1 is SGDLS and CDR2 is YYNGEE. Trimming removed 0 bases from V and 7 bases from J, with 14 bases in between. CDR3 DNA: TGTGCCAGCAGCGTAGCCGGTGGGACTCCTGAGCAGTACTTC. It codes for CASSVAGGTPEQYF.

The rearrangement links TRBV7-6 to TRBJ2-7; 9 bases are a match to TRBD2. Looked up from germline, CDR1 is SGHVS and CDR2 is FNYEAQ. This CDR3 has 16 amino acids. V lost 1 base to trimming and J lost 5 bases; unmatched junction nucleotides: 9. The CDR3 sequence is CASSLVVSGSSNEQYF. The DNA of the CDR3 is TGTGCCAGCAGCTTAGTGGTTAGCGGGAGTAGTAACGAGCAGTACTTC.

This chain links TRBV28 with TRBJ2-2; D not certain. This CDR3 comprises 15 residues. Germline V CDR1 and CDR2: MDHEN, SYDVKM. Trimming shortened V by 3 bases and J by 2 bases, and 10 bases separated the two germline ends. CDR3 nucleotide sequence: TGTGCCAGCAGTTTCGCGAACTTAAACACCGGGGAGCTGTTTTTT. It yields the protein CASSFANLNTGELFF. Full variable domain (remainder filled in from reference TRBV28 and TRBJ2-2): DVKVTQSSRYLVKRTGEKVFLECVQDMDHENMFWYRQDPGLGLRLIYFSYDVKMKEKGDIPEGYSVSREKKERFSLILESASTNQTSMYLCASSFANLNTGELFFGEGSRLTVL.

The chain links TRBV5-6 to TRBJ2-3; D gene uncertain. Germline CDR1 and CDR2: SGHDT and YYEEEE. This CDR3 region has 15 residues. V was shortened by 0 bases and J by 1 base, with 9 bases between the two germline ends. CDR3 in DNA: TGTGCCAGCAGCTTGGTATGGCAGGGCACAGATACGCAGTATTTT. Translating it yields CASSLVWQGTDTQYF.

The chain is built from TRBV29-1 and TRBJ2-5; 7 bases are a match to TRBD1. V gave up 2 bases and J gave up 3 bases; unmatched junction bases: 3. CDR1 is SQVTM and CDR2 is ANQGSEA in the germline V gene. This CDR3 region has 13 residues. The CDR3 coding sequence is TGCAGCGTTGAACAGGGGGTAAAAGAGACCCAGTACTTC. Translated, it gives CSVEQGVKETQYF.

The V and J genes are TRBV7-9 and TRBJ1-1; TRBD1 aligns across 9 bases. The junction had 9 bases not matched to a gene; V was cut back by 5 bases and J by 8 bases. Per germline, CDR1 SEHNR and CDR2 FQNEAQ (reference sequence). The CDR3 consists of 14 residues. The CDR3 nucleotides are TGTGCCAGCAGCCCGCCGGGACAGGGCCTGGAAGCTTTCTTT. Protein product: CASSPPGQGLEAFF. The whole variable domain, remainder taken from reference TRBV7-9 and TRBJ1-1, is DTGVSQNPRHKITKRGQNVTFRCDPISEHNRLYWYRQTLGQGPEFLTYFQNEAQLEKSRLLSDRFSAERPKGSFSTLEIQRTEQGDSAMYLCASSPPGQGLEAFFGQGTRLTVV.

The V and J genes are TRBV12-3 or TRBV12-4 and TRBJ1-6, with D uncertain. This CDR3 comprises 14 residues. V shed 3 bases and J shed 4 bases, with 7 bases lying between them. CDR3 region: CASSFAGYNSPLHF. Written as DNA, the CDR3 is TGTGCCAGCAGTTTCGCGGGTTATAATTCACCCCTCCACTTT.

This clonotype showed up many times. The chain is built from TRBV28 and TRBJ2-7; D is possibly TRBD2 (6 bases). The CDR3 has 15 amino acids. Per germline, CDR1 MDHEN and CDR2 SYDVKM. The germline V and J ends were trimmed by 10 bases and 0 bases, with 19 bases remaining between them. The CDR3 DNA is TGTGCCACACTAGCTTCGGCAGAAAGCTCCTACGAGCAGTACTTC. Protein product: CATLASAESSYEQYF.

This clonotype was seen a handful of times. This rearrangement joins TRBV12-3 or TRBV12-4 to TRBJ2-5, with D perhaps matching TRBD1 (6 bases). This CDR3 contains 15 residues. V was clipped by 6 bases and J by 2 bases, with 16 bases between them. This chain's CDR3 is CASSLDRKEQETQYF. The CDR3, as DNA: TGTGCCAGCAGCCTCGACAGGAAAGAACAAGAGACCCAGTACTTC.

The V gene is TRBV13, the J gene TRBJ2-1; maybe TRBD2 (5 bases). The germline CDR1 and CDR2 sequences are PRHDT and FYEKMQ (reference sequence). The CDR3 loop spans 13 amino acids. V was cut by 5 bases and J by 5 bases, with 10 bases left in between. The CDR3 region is CASSRTGNNEQFF. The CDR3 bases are TGTGCCAGCAGCCGAACGGGGAACAATGAGCAGTTCTTC.

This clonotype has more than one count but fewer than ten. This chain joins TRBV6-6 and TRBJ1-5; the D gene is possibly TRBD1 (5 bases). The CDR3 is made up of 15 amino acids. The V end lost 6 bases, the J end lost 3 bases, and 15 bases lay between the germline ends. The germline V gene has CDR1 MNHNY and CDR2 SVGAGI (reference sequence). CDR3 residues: CASSPLGQTNQPQHF. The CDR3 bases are TGTGCCAGCAGCCCGCTGGGGCAGACCAATCAGCCCCAGCATTTT.

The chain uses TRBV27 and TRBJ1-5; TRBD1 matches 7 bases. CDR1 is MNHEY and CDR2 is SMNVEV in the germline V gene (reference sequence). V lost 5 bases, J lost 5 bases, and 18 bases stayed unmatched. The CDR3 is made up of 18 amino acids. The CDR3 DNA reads TGTGCCAGCAGTCCGAAGACAGGGTTGAGGTCTTTTGATCAGCCCCAGCATTTT. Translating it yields CASSPKTGLRSFDQPQHF.

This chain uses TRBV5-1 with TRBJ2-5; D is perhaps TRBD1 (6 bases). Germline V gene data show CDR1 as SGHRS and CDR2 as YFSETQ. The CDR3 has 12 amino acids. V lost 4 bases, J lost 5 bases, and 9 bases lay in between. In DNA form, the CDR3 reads TGCGCCAGCAGCATGGACAGTGAGACCCAGTACTTC. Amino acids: CASSMDSETQYF.

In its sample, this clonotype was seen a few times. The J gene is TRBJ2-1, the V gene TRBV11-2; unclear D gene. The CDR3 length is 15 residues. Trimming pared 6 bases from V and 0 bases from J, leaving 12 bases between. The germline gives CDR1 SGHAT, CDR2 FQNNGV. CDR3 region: CASRNSRSSYNEQFF. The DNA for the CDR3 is TGTGCCAGCAGAAATAGCAGGAGCTCCTACAATGAGCAGTTCTTC. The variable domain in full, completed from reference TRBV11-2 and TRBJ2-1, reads EAGVAQSPRYKIIEKRQSVAFWCNPISGHATLYWYQQILGQGPKLLIQFQNNGVVDDSQLPKDRFSAERLKGVDSTLKIQPAKLEDSAVYLCASRNSRSSYNEQFFGPGTRLTVL.

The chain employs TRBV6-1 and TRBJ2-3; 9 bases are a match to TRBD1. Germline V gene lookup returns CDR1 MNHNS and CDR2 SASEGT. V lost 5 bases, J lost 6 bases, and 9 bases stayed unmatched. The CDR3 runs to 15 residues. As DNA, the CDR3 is TGTGCCAGCAGTCGATTACAGGGGGCTTCGGATACGCAGTATTTT. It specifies CASSRLQGASDTQYF.

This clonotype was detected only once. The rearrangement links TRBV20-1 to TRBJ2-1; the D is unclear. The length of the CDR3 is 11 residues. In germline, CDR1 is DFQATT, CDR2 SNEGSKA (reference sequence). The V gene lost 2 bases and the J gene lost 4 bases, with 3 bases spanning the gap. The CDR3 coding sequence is TGCAGTGCTAGACCTTACAATGAGCAGTTCTTC. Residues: CSARPYNEQFF.

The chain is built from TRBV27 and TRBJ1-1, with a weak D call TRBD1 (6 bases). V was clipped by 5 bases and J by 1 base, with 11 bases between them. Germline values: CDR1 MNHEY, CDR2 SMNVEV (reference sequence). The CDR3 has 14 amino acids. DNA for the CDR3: TGTGCCAGCAGTACCCAGACAGGGAACACTGAAGCTTTCTTT. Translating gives CASSTQTGNTEAFF.

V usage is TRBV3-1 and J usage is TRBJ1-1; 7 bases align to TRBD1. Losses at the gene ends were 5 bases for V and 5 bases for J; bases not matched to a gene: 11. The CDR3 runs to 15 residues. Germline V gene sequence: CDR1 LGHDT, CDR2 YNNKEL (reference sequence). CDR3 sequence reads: CASSATSGGRTEAFF. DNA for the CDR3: TGTGCCAGCAGCGCAACTTCAGGGGGAAGAACTGAAGCTTTCTTT. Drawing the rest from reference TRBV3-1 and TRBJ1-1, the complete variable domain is DTAVSQTPKYLVTQMGNDKSIKCEQNLGHDTMYWYKQDSKKFLKIMFSYNNKELIINETVPNRFSPKSPDKAHLNLHINSLELGDSAVYFCASSATSGGRTEAFFGQGTRLTVV.

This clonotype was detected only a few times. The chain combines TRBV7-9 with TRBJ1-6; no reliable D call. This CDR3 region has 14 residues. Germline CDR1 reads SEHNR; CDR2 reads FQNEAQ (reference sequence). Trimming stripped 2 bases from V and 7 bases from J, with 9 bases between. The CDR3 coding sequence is TGTGCCAGCAGCTTAATTTCGGCGAATTCACCCCTCCACTTT. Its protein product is CASSLISANSPLHF.

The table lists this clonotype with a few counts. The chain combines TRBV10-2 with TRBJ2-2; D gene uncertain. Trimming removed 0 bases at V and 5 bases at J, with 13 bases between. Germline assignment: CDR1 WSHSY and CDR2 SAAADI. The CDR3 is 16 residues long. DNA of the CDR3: TGCGCCAGCAGTGAGTCAGCTGCGACGGATACCGGGGAGCTGTTTTTT. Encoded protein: CASSESAATDTGELFF.

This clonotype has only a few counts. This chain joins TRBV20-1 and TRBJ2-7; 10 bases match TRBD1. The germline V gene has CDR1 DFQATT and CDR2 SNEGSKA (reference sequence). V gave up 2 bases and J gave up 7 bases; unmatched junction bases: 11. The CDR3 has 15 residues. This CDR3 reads CSARRETGGHREQYF. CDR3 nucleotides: TGCAGTGCTAGACGGGAGACAGGGGGCCATCGGGAGCAGTACTTC.

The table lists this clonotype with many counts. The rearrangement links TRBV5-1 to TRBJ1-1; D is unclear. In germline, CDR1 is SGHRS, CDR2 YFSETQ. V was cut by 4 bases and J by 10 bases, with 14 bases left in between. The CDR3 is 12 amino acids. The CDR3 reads CASSQYGSGAFF. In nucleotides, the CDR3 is TGCGCCAGCAGCCAGTACGGCAGTGGAGCTTTCTTT.

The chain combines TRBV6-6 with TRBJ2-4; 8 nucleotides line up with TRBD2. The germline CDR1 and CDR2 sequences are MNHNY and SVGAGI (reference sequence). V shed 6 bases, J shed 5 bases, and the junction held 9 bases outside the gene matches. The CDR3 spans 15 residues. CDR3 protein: CASSDTGGDQNIQYF. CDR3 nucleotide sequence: TGTGCCAGCAGCGACACGGGAGGGGACCAAAACATTCAGTACTTC.

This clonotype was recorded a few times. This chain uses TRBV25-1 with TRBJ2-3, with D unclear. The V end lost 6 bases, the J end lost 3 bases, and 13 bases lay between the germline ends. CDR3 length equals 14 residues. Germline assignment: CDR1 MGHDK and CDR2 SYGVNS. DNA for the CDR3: TGTGCCAGCAGACCGAGCTTAGGGACAGATACGCAGTATTTT. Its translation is CASRPSLGTDTQYF.

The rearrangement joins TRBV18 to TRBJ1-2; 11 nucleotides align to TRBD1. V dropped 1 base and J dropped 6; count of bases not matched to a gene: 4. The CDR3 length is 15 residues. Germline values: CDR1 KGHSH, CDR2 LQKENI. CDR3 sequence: CASSPRDRGFDGYTF. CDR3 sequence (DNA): TGTGCCAGCTCACCACGGGACAGGGGGTTCGATGGCTACACCTTC.